Below are 27 T cell receptor beta chains sequenced from a single sample in a study of beta chain features in type 1 diabetes. The authors reverse transcribed all of the isolated RNA, so sequencing captured expressed TCRB transcripts. Sequenced by immunoSEQ multiplex PCR; TCRdb stores in-frame clones only, minus some. This table holds tens of thousands of clones, about 70% found once. The material sequenced was Tregs from blood. The receptors were gathered from a woman between 40 and 55 years old in good health.

The chain has TRBV10-3 and TRBJ2-7; 8 positions agree with TRBD1. J gave up 3 bases and V 6 bases, and 7 bases lay outside the gene matches. The CDR3 covers 14 residues. Germline V gene lookup returns CDR1 ENHRY and CDR2 SYGVKD. The CDR3 protein is CAIRAGQGNYEQYF. DNA of the CDR3: TGTGCCATCAGAGCCGGACAGGGTAACTACGAGCAGTACTTC.

This chain links TRBV10-2 with TRBJ2-7; 15 nucleotides align to TRBD2. V lost 2 bases and J lost 5; bases outside the gene matches: 16. The CDR3 totals 20 residues. Germline CDR1 reads WSHSY; CDR2 reads SAAADI. The chain's CDR3 is CASSERGGGLAGGVRHEQYF. For the CDR3, the DNA is TGCGCCAGCAGTGAGCGAGGGGGGGGACTAGCGGGGGGTGTCAGGCACGAGCAGTACTTC.

The V and J genes are TRBV18 and TRBJ1-5; the D is unclear. Trimming took off 0 bases at V and 5 bases at J, with 11 bases between the two ends. From germline, CDR1 is KGHSH and CDR2 LQKENI. The CDR3 consists of 15 residues. The CDR3 sequence: CASSPPGSEDQPQHF. The CDR3 DNA reads TGTGCCAGCTCACCACCTGGGTCGGAGGATCAGCCCCAGCATTTT.

This chain joins TRBV4-3 and TRBJ2-3, with 7 bases identical to TRBD2. This CDR3 is built from 20 residues. Looked up from germline, CDR1 is LGHNA and CDR2 is YSLEER. The trim removed 3 bases at V and 4 bases at J, leaving 22 bases unmatched. This CDR3 reads CASSQAGGRGAKHYSDTQYF. The CDR3 DNA reads as TGCGCCAGCAGCCAGGCCGGGGGGAGGGGTGCCAAACATTACTCAGATACGCAGTATTTT.

In its sample, this clone was seen a few times. V gene TRBV6-5 combines with J gene TRBJ2-2, with D uncertain. This CDR3 region has 14 residues. The germline V and J ends were trimmed by 2 bases and 3 bases, with 7 bases remaining between them. The germline V gene has CDR1 MNHEY and CDR2 SVGAGI. The CDR3: CASSYASYTGELFF. DNA for the CDR3: TGTGCCAGCAGTTACGCGAGCTACACCGGGGAGCTGTTTTTT.

This clone was seen just once. Here the CDR3 DNA reads TGTGCCAGCTCACCGTTTGGGCAGGGGGCCTACAATGAGCAGTTCTTC. It encodes CASSPFGQGAYNEQFF. The J gene is TRBJ2-1, the V gene TRBV18; 7 bases are shared with TRBD1. The CDR3 sequence is 16 residues long. Germline CDR1 is KGHSH and CDR2 is LQKENI. The V segment lost 3 bases and the J segment 2 bases; nucleotides outside the gene matches: 7.

J is TRBJ1-3 and V is TRBV5-1; D is undetermined. Trimming cost V 4 bases and J 2 bases, with 10 bases left between them. Germline V gene data show CDR1 as SGHRS and CDR2 as YFSETQ. The CDR3 sequence is 14 residues long. For the CDR3, the DNA is TGCGCCAGCAGCCCGGGAGATGCTGGAAACACCATATATTTT. Its translation: CASSPGDAGNTIYF. Full variable domain (remainder filled in from reference TRBV5-1 and TRBJ1-3): KAGVTQTPRYLIKTRGQQVTLSCSPISGHRSVSWYQQTPGQGLQFLFEYFSETQRNKGNFPGRFSGRQFSNSRSEMNVSTLELGDSALYLCASSPGDAGNTIYFGEGSWLTVV.

The chain joins TRBV12-5 to TRBJ2-7; 11 bases match TRBD1. V trimming: 2 bases; J trimming: 3 bases; junction bases outside the gene matches: 3. CDR3 length: 15 residues. Germline CDR1 LGHNT, CDR2 FRNRAP. CDR3 DNA sequence: TGTGCTAGTGGTTTGCCGGGACAGGGGGACTACGAGCAGTACTTC. The encoded protein is CASGLPGQGDYEQYF. The full variable domain, completed using reference TRBV12-5 and TRBJ2-7, is DARVTQTPRHKVTEMGQEVTMRCQPILGHNTVFWYRQTMMQGLELLAYFRNRAPLDDSGMPKDRFSAEMPDATLATLKIQPSEPRDSAVYFCASGLPGQGDYEQYFGPGTRLTVT.

This clone was seen a handful of times. CDR3 sequence (DNA): TGTGCCAGCTCACCCGGGACAGGTTACACAGATACGCAGTATTTT. Protein: CASSPGTGYTDTQYF. This chain joins TRBV18 and TRBJ2-3; 8 bases match TRBD1. The germline V gene has CDR1 KGHSH and CDR2 LQKENI. This CDR3 is 15 amino acids long. Losses at the gene ends were 3 bases for V and 2 bases for J; bases not matched to a gene: 4.

The chain recombines TRBV2 with TRBJ2-7, with a possible D match to TRBD2 (6 bases). Per germline, CDR1 SNHLY and CDR2 FYNNEI. V was trimmed by 10 bases and J by 2 bases, leaving 18 bases between them. CDR3 size: 14 residues. The CDR3 region is CATPAGQGTYEQYF. The CDR3 coding sequence is TGTGCCACCCCGGCGGGGCAGGGCACCTACGAGCAGTACTTC.

Only one count was recorded for this clone. V gene TRBV4-3 combines with J gene TRBJ1-5; possibly TRBD1 for D (5 bases). Germline CDR1 is LGHNA and CDR2 is YSLEER. V shed 3 bases and J shed 2 bases, with 11 bases lying between them. The CDR3 is made up of 15 amino acids. The CDR3 DNA follows: TGCGCCAGCAGCCAGACCCCGGGGGGCAATCAGCCCCAGCATTTT. The encoded protein is CASSQTPGGNQPQHF.

The CDR3 region is CAGGTSGGSGYTQYF. CDR3 DNA: TGTGCCGGTGGGACTAGCGGGGGGTCAGGATATACGCAGTATTTT. The gene calls are TRBV5-4 and TRBJ2-3; 15 bases map to TRBD2. J lost 7 bases, V lost 10 bases, and 10 bases had no gene match. CDR1 and CDR2 (germline): SGHNT, YYREEE (reference sequence). The CDR3 is 15 residues long.

This chain links TRBV5-1 with TRBJ2-3; TRBD1 agrees at 10 bases. Germline V lookup: CDR1 SGHRS, CDR2 YFSETQ. This CDR3 has 15 residues. The trim removed 2 bases at V and 1 base at J, leaving 1 base unmatched. The CDR3 sequence: CASSFGTGGTDTQYF. CDR3 nucleotides: TGCGCCAGCAGCTTCGGGACAGGGGGCACAGATACGCAGTATTTT.

The J gene is TRBJ2-2, the V gene TRBV14; 8 positions agree with TRBD1. Trimming took 1 base from V and 4 from J; bases not matched to a gene: 2. Germline-derived CDR1 and CDR2 are SGHDN and FVKESK. This CDR3 is 15 amino acids long. The DNA for the CDR3 is TGTGCCAGCAGCCAAGTAACAGGGGGCACCGGGGAGCTGTTTTTT. Encoded protein: CASSQVTGGTGELFF.

The sample holds a few counts of this clone. Sequence at one end of the junction differs from germline and may be a read error. The J gene is TRBJ2-6, the V gene TRBV7-6, with D possibly matching TRBD2 (5 bases). There are 16 residues in the CDR3. Germline V gene sequence: CDR1 SGHVS, CDR2 FNYEAQ. The CDR3 is CASSLAQASGANVLTF. The CDR3 coding sequence is TGTGCCAGCAGCCTAGCTCAGGCTTCTGGGGCCAACGTCCTGACTTTC. Supplemented by reference TRBV7-6 and TRBJ2-6, the full variable domain reads GAGVSQSPRYKVTKRGQDVALRCDPISGHVSLYWYRQALGQGPEFLTYFNYEAQQDKSGLPNDRFSAERPEGSISTLTIQRTEQRDSAMYRCASSLAQASGANVLTFGAGSRLTVL.

Only one count was recorded for this clone. The V call is TRBV5-4, the J call TRBJ2-5; 14 bases fit TRBD2. The CDR3 runs 17 residues. Germline V CDR1 and CDR2: SGHNT, YYREEE (reference sequence). With V trimmed by 7 bases and J by 4 bases, 12 bases remained unmatched. The CDR3: CASQRTSGGPPGETQYF. CDR3 DNA: TGTGCCAGCCAAAGGACTAGCGGGGGGCCCCCTGGAGAGACCCAGTACTTC.

The genes are TRBV18 and TRBJ2-2; D might be TRBD1 (6 bases). This CDR3 spans 18 amino acids. V was shortened by 0 bases and J by 2 bases, with 16 bases between the two germline ends. The germline CDR1 and CDR2 sequences are KGHSH and LQKENI. CDR3 nucleotides: TGTGCCAGCTCACCACCGTCTACCGGGACACTAAACACCGGGGAGCTGTTTTTT. It codes for CASSPPSTGTLNTGELFF.

The CDR3 coding sequence is TGTGCCAGCAGCACCCGGACAAACCCGAACACCGGGGAGCTGTTTTTT. It encodes CASSTRTNPNTGELFF. The V call is TRBV7-8, the J call TRBJ2-2; tentatively, D is TRBD1 (5 bases). Germline V gene data show CDR1 as SGHVS and CDR2 as FQNEAQ. The CDR3 covers 16 residues. With 5 bases removed from V and 0 bases from J, the gap between germline ends came to 13 bases.

V gene TRBV7-8 combines with J gene TRBJ2-1; TRBD2 aligns across 9 bases. The germline V gene has CDR1 SGHVS and CDR2 FQNEAQ. The J segment lost 9 bases and the V segment lost 5 bases, leaving 11 bases of the junction unmatched. This CDR3 is built from 15 residues. This CDR3 is CASSKGLAFRSEQFF. The CDR3 nucleotides are TGTGCCAGCAGCAAGGGACTAGCCTTTCGCAGTGAGCAGTTCTTC.

This chain links TRBV5-1 with TRBJ2-7; no definite D call. Germline CDR1 SGHRS, CDR2 YFSETQ. This CDR3 spans 16 amino acids. The V and J ends lost 5 bases and 3 bases respectively, with 21 bases between them. The CDR3 protein is CASSHSNGVIRYEQYF. CDR3 coding DNA: TGCGCCAGCAGTCACAGTAACGGCGTAATCCGCTACGAGCAGTACTTC.

This clone was recorded only once. The J gene is TRBJ2-5, the V gene TRBV13; no reliable D call. The closer fit of TRBJ2-7 to the DNA end suggests the J call may be wrong. Germline V gene sequence: CDR1 PRHDT, CDR2 FYEKMQ (reference sequence). This CDR3 contains 13 residues. The CDR3 DNA follows: TGTGCCAGCAGCTTAACTCCTAGAACCGAGCAGTACTTC. It encodes CASSLTPRTEQYF.

The V call is TRBV9, the J call TRBJ2-5; weak D call: TRBD2 (5 bases). The CDR3 loop spans 13 amino acids. Looked up from germline, CDR1 is SGDLS and CDR2 is YYNGEE. Trimming took 1 base from V and 2 from J, leaving 6 bases between them. CDR3 protein: CASSVRGQETQYF. DNA for the CDR3: TGTGCCAGCAGCGTAAGAGGGCAAGAGACCCAGTACTTC.

The chain combines TRBV5-4 with TRBJ2-1; 14 positions agree with TRBD2. CDR1 is SGHNT and CDR2 is YYREEE in the germline V gene (reference sequence). V shed 3 bases, J shed 9 bases, and the junction held 8 bases outside the gene matches. CDR3 length: 16 residues. CDR3 loop: CASSSATSGGAGEQFF. The CDR3 DNA sequence: TGTGCCAGCAGCTCGGCGACTAGCGGGGGGGCGGGTGAGCAGTTCTTC.

The V and J genes are TRBV5-8 and TRBJ1-2, with D possibly matching TRBD1 (6 bases). Looked up from germline, CDR1 is SGHTS and CDR2 is YDEGEE. The V and J ends lost 4 bases and 4 bases respectively, with 11 bases between them. The CDR3 spans 13 residues. For the CDR3, the DNA is TGTGCCAGCAGCCGTTGGACAGTCTATGGCTACACCTTC. It yields the protein CASSRWTVYGYTF.

This chain connects TRBV11-2 to TRBJ2-3, with D tentatively TRBD2 (6 bases). Germline CDR1 SGHAT, CDR2 FQNNGV. This CDR3 is 15 amino acids long. V lost 7 bases and J 6 bases, leaving 20 bases between the germline ends. In DNA form, the CDR3 reads TGTGCCAGCACCCTCTTCGTGGGGGGTTGGGATACGCAGTATTTT. Amino acid sequence: CASTLFVGGWDTQYF.

The rearrangement uses TRBV28 and TRBJ2-3; D remains ambiguous. V lost 1 base to trimming and J lost 8 bases, with 16 bases between them. Germline values: CDR1 MDHEN, CDR2 SYDVKM. The CDR3 is 15 residues long. The CDR3 region has the DNA TGTGCCAGCAGTTTATTGGGCAACGTTGTGGGTACGCAGTATTTT. Translation: CASSLLGNVVGTQYF.

In its sample, this clone was seen a few times. V gene TRBV18 combines with J gene TRBJ2-5, with D possibly matching TRBD1 (5 bases). The germline CDR1 and CDR2 sequences are KGHSH and LQKENI. V dropped 6 bases and J dropped 4 bases, with 12 bases sitting between them. The CDR3 has 13 residues. The CDR3 DNA sequence: TGTGCCAGCTCCTTGGGGCCGGGAGAGACCCAGTACTTC. Amino acids: CASSLGPGETQYF.